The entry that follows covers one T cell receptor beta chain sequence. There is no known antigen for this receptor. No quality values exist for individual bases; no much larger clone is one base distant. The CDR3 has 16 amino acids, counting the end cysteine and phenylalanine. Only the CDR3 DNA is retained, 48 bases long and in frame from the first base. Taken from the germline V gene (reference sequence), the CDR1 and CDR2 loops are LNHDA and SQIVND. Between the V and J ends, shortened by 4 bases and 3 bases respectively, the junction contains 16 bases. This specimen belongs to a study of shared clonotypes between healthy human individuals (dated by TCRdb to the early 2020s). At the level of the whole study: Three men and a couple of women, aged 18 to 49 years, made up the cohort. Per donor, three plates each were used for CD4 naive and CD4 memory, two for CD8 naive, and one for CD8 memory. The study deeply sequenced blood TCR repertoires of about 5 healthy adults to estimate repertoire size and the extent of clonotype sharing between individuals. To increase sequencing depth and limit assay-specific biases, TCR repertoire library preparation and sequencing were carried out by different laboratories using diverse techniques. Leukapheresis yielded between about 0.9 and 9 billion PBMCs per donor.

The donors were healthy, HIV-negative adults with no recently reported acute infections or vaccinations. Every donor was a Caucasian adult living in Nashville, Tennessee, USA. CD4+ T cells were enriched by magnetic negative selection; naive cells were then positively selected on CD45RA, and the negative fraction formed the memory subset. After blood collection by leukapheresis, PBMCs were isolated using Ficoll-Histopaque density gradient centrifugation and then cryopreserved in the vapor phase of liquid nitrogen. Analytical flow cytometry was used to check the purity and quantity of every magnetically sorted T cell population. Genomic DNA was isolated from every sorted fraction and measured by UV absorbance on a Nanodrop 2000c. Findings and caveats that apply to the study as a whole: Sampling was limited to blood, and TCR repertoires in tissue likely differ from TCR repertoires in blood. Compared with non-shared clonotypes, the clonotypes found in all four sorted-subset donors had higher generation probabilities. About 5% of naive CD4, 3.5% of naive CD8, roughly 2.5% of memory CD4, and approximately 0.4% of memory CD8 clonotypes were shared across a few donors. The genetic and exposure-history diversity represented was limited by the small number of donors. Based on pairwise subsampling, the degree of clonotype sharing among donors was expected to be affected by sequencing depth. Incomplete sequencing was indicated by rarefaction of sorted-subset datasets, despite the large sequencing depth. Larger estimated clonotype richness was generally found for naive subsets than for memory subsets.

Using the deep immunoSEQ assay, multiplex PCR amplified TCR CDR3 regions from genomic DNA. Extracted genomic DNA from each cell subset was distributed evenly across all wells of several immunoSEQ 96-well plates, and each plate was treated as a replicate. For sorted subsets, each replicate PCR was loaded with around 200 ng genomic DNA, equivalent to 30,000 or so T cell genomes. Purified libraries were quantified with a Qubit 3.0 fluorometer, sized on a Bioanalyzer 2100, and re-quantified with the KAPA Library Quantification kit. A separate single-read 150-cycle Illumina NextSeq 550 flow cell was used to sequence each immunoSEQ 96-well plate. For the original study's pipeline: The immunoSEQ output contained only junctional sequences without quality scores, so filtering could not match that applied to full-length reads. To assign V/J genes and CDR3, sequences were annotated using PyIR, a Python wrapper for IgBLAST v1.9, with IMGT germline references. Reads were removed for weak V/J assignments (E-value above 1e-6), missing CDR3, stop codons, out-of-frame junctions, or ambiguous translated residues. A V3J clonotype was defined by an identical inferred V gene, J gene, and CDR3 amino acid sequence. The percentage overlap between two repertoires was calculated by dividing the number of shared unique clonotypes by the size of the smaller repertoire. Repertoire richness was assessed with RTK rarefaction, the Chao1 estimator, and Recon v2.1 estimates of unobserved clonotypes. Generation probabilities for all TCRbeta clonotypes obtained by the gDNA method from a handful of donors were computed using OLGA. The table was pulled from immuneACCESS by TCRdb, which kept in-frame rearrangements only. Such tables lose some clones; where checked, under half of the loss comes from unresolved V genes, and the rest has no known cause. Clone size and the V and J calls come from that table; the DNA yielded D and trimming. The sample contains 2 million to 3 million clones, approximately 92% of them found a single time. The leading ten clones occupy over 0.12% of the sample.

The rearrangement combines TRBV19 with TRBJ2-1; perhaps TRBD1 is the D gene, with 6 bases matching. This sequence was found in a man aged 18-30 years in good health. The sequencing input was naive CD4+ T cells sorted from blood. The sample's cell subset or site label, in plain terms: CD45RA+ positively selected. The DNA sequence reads TGTGCCAGTAGTAGTATTAACCTAGGGGGCTACAATGAGCAGTTCTTC. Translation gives CASSSINLGGYNEQFF.